The clone carrying this T cell receptor beta chain showed up just once. Antigen unknown. The data were produced by immunoSEQ multiplex PCR, yet TCRdb's version contains in-frame clones alone and is incomplete. This sample yields fewer than 150,000 clones, of which roughly nine tenths are seen a single time; 0.16% belongs to the top ten. This sample was taken from a study of graft-versus-host responses after intestinal transplantation. Trimming removed 7 bases from V and 6 bases from J; junction bases left unmatched: 13. Germline V gene data show CDR1 as PRHDT and CDR2 as FYEKMQ (reference sequence). This CDR3 region has 16 residues.

The chain employs TRBV13 and TRBJ2-2, with 8 bases aligning to TRBD1. Here the sequenced sample was unstimulated CD4+ T cells sorted from spleen or lymph node cells, taken before intestinal transplant. The TCR originated in a human donor who received an intestinal transplant. CDR3 nucleotide sequence: TGTGCCAGCACAGAGACAGGGGTGGTCCTCTCCGGGGAGCTGTTTTTT. It translates to CASTETGVVLSGELFF.